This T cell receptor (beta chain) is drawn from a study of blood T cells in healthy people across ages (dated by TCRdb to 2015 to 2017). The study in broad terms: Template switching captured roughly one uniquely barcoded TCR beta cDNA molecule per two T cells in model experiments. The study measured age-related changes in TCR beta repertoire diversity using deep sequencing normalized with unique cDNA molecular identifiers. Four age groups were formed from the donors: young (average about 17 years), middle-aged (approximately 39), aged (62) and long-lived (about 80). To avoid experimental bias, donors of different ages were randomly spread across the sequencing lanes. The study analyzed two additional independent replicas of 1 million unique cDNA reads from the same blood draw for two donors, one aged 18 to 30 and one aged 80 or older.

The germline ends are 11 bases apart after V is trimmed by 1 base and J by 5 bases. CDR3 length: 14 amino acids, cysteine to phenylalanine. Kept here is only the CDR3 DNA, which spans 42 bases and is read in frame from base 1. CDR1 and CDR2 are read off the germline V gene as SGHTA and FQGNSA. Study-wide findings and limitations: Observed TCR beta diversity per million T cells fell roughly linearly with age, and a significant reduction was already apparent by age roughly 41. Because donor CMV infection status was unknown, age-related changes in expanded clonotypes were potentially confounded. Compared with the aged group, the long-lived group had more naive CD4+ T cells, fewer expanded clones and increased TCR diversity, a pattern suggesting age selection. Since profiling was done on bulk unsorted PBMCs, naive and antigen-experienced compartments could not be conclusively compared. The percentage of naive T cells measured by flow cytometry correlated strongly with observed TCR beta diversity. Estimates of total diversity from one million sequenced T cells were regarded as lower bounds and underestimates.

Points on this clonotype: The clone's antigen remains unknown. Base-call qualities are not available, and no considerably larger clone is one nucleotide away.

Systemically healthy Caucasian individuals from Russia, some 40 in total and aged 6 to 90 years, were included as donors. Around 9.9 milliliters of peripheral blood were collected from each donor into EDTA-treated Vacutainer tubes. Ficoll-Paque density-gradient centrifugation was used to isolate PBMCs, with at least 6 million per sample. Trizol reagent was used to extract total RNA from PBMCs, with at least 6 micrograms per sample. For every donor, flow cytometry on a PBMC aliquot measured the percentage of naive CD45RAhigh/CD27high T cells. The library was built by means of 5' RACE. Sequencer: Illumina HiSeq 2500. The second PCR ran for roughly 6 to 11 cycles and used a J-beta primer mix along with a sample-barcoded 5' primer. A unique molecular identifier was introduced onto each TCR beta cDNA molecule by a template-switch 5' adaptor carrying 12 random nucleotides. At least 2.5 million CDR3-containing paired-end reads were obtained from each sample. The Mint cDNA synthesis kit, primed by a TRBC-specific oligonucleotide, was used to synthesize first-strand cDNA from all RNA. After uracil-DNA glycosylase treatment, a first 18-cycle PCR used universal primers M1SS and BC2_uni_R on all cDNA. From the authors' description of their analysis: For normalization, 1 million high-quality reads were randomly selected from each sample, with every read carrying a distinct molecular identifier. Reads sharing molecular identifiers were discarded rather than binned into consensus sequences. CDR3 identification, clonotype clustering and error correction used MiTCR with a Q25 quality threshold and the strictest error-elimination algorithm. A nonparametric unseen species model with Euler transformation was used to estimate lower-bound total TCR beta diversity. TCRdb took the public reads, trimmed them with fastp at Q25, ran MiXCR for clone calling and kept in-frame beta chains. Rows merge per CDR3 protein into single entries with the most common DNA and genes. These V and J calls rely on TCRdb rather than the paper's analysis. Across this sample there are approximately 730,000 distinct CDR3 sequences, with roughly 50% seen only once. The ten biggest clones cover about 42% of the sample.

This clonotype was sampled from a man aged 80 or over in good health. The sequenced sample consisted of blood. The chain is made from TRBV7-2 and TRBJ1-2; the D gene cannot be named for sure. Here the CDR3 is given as CASSLVEGNYGYTF. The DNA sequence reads TGTGCCAGCAGCTTAGTTGAAGGGAATTATGGCTACACCTTC.